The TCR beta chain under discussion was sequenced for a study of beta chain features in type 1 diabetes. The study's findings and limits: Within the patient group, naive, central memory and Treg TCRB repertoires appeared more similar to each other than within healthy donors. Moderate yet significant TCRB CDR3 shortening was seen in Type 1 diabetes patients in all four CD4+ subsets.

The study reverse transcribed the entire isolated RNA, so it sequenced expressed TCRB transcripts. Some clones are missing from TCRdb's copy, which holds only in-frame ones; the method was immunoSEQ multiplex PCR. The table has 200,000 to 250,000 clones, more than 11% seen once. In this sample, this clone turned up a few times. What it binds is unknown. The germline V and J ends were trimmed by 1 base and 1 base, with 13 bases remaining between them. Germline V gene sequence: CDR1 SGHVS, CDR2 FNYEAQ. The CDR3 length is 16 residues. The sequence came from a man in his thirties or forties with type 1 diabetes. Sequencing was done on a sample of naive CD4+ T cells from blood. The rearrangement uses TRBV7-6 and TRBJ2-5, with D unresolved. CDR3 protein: CASSLERRSSQETQYF. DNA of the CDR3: TGTGCCAGCAGCTTAGAGAGGCGGAGTTCCCAAGAGACCCAGTACTTC.